This T cell receptor (beta chain) emerged from a study of T cell responses to AZD1222 COVID-19 vaccine. Whole-study context: Investigators merged groups given second doses at roughly 4 or roughly 12 weeks. Study-wide findings and caveats: Most donors were white British, females outnumbered males, and clonal diversity was possibly underestimated. Seropositivity was recorded at baseline in only a handful of AZD1222 recipients. With dominance at 160-218 and 743-854, vaccine-associated CD4 TCRs spanned spike.

Measured with immunoSEQ multiplex PCR; TCRdb has only the in-frame clones, and not every one. The data hold 100,000 to 150,000 clones, with about 88% observed a single time. Per germline, CDR1 SEHNR and CDR2 FQNEAQ (reference sequence). Trimming cost V 5 bases and J 2 bases, with 16 bases left between them. The CDR3 contains 15 residues. This clone was observed a single time. The antigen is not known. The TCR sequence derives from an adult in good health. This chain uses TRBV7-9 with TRBJ2-7; tentative D call: TRBD2 (6 bases). This sample comprised peripheral blood, obtained on day 0 of AZD1222 vaccination. The CDR3 protein is CASSDGGDSTYEQYF. In nucleotides, the CDR3 is TGTGCCAGCAGCGACGGCGGGGACTCGACCTACGAGCAGTACTTC.